Each of the 21 T cell receptor beta chains below was sequenced from the same sample in a study of blood T cells in healthy people across ages. PCR was performed a second time for roughly 6 to 12 cycles using a sample-barcoded 5' primer and a J-beta primer mix. TCRdb reanalysed the 5' RACE reads using MiXCR and keeps one entry per CDR3 protein. The data contain some 560,000 distinct CDR3 sequences, roughly a quarter of them singletons. Separately, the same data were catalogued under a study of T cells of mothers and their children.

Sequenced input: blood. Receptor source: a boy aged 2 to 9 in good health.

The rearrangement joins TRBV20-1 to TRBJ2-7; TRBD1 might be the D (6 bases). This CDR3 is built from 14 residues. The germline CDR1 and CDR2 sequences are DFQATT and SNEGSKA (reference sequence). Trimming cost V 2 bases and J 2 bases, with 13 bases left between them. The CDR3 sequence: CSARSGQNTYEQYF. The CDR3 DNA reads TGCAGTGCTAGATCGGGACAAAATACCTACGAGCAGTACTTC.

The chain couples TRBV5-4 to TRBJ2-1; 7 positions match TRBD2. Germline loops: CDR1 SGHNT, CDR2 YYREEE (reference sequence). This CDR3 is 16 amino acids long. The V segment lost 4 bases and the J segment 10 bases; nucleotides outside the gene matches: 17. CDR3 sequence: CASSQGGGRRVGEQFF. CDR3 bases: TGTGCCAGCAGCCAGGGCGGCGGGAGACGTGTAGGGGAGCAGTTCTTC. Drawing the rest from reference TRBV5-4 and TRBJ2-1, the complete variable domain is ETGVTQSPTHLIKTRGQQVTLRCSSQSGHNTVSWYQQALGQGPQFIFQYYREEENGRGNFPPRFSGLQFPNYSSELNVNALELDDSALYLCASSQGGGRRVGEQFFGPGTRLTVL.

V and J are TRBV3-1 and TRBJ1-1; no definite D call. Germline values: CDR1 LGHDT, CDR2 YNNKEL (reference sequence). The CDR3 is made up of 13 amino acids. Trimming took 0 bases from V and 5 from J, leaving 7 bases between them. The CDR3 DNA is TGTGCCAGCAGCCAAGAATGGTCTACTGAAGCTTTCTTT. This gives the protein CASSQEWSTEAFF.

The chain links TRBV9 to TRBJ2-3; the D is unclear. The V and J ends lost 0 bases and 3 bases respectively, with 8 bases between them. The CDR3 runs 14 residues. Germline CDR1 and CDR2: SGDLS and YYNGEE. As DNA, the CDR3 is TGTGCCAGCAGCGTAGAAGGCCGTACAGATACGCAGTATTTT. Translation gives CASSVEGRTDTQYF.

J is TRBJ2-2 and V is TRBV4-2; the match to TRBD1 covers 7 bases. V trimming: 4 bases; J trimming: 6 bases; junction bases outside the gene matches: 5. Germline values: CDR1 LGHNA, CDR2 YNFKEQ. The CDR3 is 14 amino acids. CDR3 sequence: CASSPTTGPGELFF. In nucleotides, the CDR3 is TGTGCCAGCAGCCCCACGACAGGGCCCGGGGAGCTGTTTTTT.

The chain uses TRBV12-3 or TRBV12-4 and TRBJ2-5; D is unclear. This CDR3 has 13 amino acids. Trimming cost V 3 bases and J 1 base, with 6 bases left between them. The CDR3 nucleotides are TGTGCCAGCAGTTTCCCAGCCCAAGAGACCCAGTACTTC. It is translated as CASSFPAQETQYF.

This clonotype has just a few counts. V is TRBV29-1 and J is TRBJ2-5, with D possibly being TRBD1 (5 bases). TRBJ2-7 explains the end of the DNA better; the J call may be wrong. This CDR3 is 11 amino acids long. CDR1 is SQVTM and CDR2 is ANQGSEA in the germline V gene. In DNA form, the CDR3 reads TGCAGCGCTAACACAGGAGTCGAGCAGTACTTC. Translating it yields CSANTGVEQYF.

CDR3 sequence (DNA): TGCGCCAGCAGCTTGACGGGGGCGGAAGAGACCCAGTACTTC. This encodes CASSLTGAEETQYF. This chain uses TRBV5-1 with TRBJ2-7, with D perhaps given as TRBD1 or TRBD2 (6 bases each). TRBJ2-5 matches the DNA end more closely, so the J call is doubtful. Germline V gene sequence: CDR1 SGHRS, CDR2 YFSETQ. The CDR3 is 14 residues long.

V gene TRBV5-1 combines with J gene TRBJ2-2, with TRBD1 matching over 7 bases. This CDR3 is built from 14 residues. CDR1 SGHRS and CDR2 YFSETQ come from the germline V gene. V lost 4 bases and J lost 3; bases outside the gene matches: 3. The chain's CDR3 is CASSGGQHTGELFF. Written as DNA, the CDR3 is TGCGCCAGCAGCGGGGGACAGCACACCGGGGAGCTGTTTTTT.

This clonotype was seen a few times. This chain links TRBV7-9 with TRBJ1-6, with D tentatively TRBD1 (6 bases). V lost 1 base and J lost 10, with 14 bases in between. This CDR3 has 15 residues. Germline V gene sequence: CDR1 SEHNR, CDR2 FQNEAQ (reference sequence). CDR3 sequence: CASSLVSGTRSPLHF. As DNA, the CDR3 is TGTGCCAGCAGCTTAGTTTCCGGGACAAGATCACCCCTCCACTTT.

This clonotype was detected only a few times. The chain uses TRBV28 and TRBJ2-7; D is unresolved. The CDR3 is 14 residues long. CDR1 MDHEN and CDR2 SYDVKM come from the germline V gene. The ends were cut back, 3 bases at V and 3 bases at J, with 12 bases in the middle. The CDR3 DNA reads TGTGCCAGCAGTTTCCGATTGAGCCTCTACGAGCAGTACTTC. Its protein is CASSFRLSLYEQYF.

This clonotype was seen a few times. This chain joins TRBV5-6 and TRBJ2-1, with 14 bases aligning to TRBD2. The J call may be mistaken, given a closer DNA end match to TRBJ2-7. CDR1 is SGHDT, CDR2 YYEEEE, per germline. This CDR3 has 15 amino acids. The DNA of the CDR3 is TGTGCCAGCAGCTGGGGACTAGCGGGAGTCTACGAGCAGTACTTC. Amino acid sequence: CASSWGLAGVYEQYF.

The chain employs TRBV12-3 or TRBV12-4 and TRBJ2-7; D is unclear. This CDR3 comprises 13 residues. Trimming shortened V by 3 bases and J by 6 bases, and 12 bases separated the two germline ends. This chain's CDR3 is CASSFRSPGEQYF. The CDR3 region has the DNA TGTGCCAGCAGTTTCAGGTCGCCTGGCGAGCAGTACTTC.

The chain has TRBV12-3 or TRBV12-4 and TRBJ2-4; D not certain. CDR3 size: 13 residues. V was clipped by 3 bases and J by 6 bases, with 9 bases between them. The DNA for the CDR3 is TGTGCCAGCAGTTTTGGATTCGGAAACATTCAGTACTTC. Protein product: CASSFGFGNIQYF.

The chain combines TRBV10-3 with TRBJ2-5, with 10 bases fitting TRBD2. V trimming: 6 bases; J trimming: 3 bases; junction bases outside the gene matches: 16. Germline assignment: CDR1 ENHRY and CDR2 SYGVKD. This CDR3 region has 18 residues. CDR3 amino acids: CAISQTPVFGTSEETQYF. CDR3 nucleotides: TGTGCCATCAGCCAAACCCCGGTCTTTGGGACTAGCGAAGAGACCCAGTACTTC.

The V gene is TRBV7-8, the J gene TRBJ2-5, with D possibly TRBD1 on 5 matching bases. Germline loops: CDR1 SGHVS, CDR2 FQNEAQ. The CDR3 sequence is 13 residues long. The V gene lost 11 bases and the J gene lost 7 bases, with 20 bases spanning the gap. CDR3 DNA: TGTGCCGTTAAATGGGGCCGGTATGGGACCCAGTACTTC. It yields the protein CAVKWGRYGTQYF.

The chain couples TRBV7-8 to TRBJ2-7; D is perhaps TRBD2 (6 bases). Germline CDR1 is SGHVS and CDR2 is FQNEAQ. V was trimmed by 5 bases and J by 7 bases, leaving 18 bases between them. The CDR3 runs to 14 residues. Here the CDR3 reads CASSLGLSPREQYF. The CDR3 DNA reads TGTGCCAGCAGCCTAGGACTAAGCCCTCGGGAGCAGTACTTC.

The V gene is TRBV7-6, the J gene TRBJ2-2, with 10 bases matching TRBD2. Losses at the gene ends were 5 bases for V and 6 bases for J; bases not matched to a gene: 6. The CDR3 has 15 residues. CDR1 SGHVS and CDR2 FNYEAQ come from the germline V gene. The CDR3 loop reads CASSQSGRVAGELFF. Written as DNA, the CDR3 is TGTGCCAGCAGCCAAAGCGGGAGGGTGGCCGGGGAGCTGTTTTTT.

This sequence joins TRBV7-9 and TRBJ2-1; no reliable D call. V was trimmed by 5 bases and J by 8 bases, leaving 10 bases between them. Per germline, CDR1 SEHNR and CDR2 FQNEAQ (reference sequence). CDR3 size: 12 residues. The DNA for the CDR3 is TGTGCCAGCAGCCAACACCTTGATGAGCAGTTCTTC. It translates to CASSQHLDEQFF.

This clonotype has only a few counts. V is TRBV7-2 and J is TRBJ2-7; 13 positions agree with TRBD2. The V gene's germline CDR1 is SGHTA and CDR2 FQGNSA. This CDR3 spans 18 amino acids. V lost 1 base, J lost 0 bases, and 6 bases stayed unmatched. The CDR3 coding sequence is TGTGCCAGCAGCTTAGTAGGGGGGACTAGCGGGGTCTCCTACGAGCAGTACTTC. Translation: CASSLVGGTSGVSYEQYF.

The chain uses TRBV7-9 and TRBJ2-3, with TRBD2 matching 12 bases. CDR1 and CDR2 (germline): SEHNR, FQNEAQ (reference sequence). CDR3 size: 17 residues. Trimming took 4 bases from V and 1 from J; bases not matched to a gene: 6. The CDR3 spells CASSSPTSGGRTDTQYF. The CDR3 nucleotides read TGTGCCAGCAGCTCCCCGACTAGCGGGGGTCGCACAGATACGCAGTATTTT.